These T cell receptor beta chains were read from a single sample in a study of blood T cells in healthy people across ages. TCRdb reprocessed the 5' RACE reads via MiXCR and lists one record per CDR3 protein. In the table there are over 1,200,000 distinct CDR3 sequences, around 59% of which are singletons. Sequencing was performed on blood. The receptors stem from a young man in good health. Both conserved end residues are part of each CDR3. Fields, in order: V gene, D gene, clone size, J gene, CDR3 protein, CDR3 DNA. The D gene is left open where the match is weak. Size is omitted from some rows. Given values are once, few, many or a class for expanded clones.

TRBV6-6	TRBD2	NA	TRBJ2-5	CASIGTSGQGTQYF	TGTGCCAGCATCGGTACTAGCGGACAAGGGACCCAGTACTTC
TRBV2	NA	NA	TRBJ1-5	CASSAGADSNQPQHF	TGTGCCAGCAGCGCTGGGGCCGATAGCAATCAGCCCCAGCATTTT
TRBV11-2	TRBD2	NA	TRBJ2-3	CASSPRTSGRRFSTDTQYF	TGTGCCAGCAGCCCAAGGACTAGCGGGAGACGATTTAGCACAGATACGCAGTATTTT
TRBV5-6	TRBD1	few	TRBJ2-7	CASSRSGTGGYEQYF	TGTGCCAGCAGCCGATCCGGGACAGGGGGCTACGAGCAGTACTTC
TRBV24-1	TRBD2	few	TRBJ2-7	CATSEGGEAYEQYF	TGTGCCACCAGTGAGGGGGGGGAAGCCTACGAGCAGTACTTC
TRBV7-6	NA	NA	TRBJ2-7	CASSLGPAWDEQYF	TGTGCCAGCAGCTTAGGACCCGCGTGGGACGAGCAGTACTTC
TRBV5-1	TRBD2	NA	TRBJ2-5	CASSPRDYPRETQYF	TGCGCCAGCAGCCCGCGGGACTACCCACGGGAGACCCAGTACTTC
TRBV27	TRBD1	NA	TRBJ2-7	CASSPNRDRGGYEQYF	TGTGCCAGCAGTCCCAACCGGGACAGGGGAGGTTACGAGCAGTACTTC
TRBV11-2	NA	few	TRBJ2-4	CASRSTNIQYF	TGTGCCAGCAGATCCACGAACATTCAGTACTTC
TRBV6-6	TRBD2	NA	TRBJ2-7	CASSYSPGQGGYEQYF	TGTGCCAGCAGTTACTCCCCTGGGCAGGGAGGGTACGAGCAGTACTTC
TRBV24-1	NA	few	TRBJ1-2	CATSEQGLIYTF	TGTGCCACCAGTGAACAAGGACTGATCTACACCTTC